The table lists the clone carrying this TCR beta chain with many counts. What it recognizes is unknown. The 5'RACE template-switching step produced TCR cDNA and added a universal primer site and UMIs. TCRdb re-called the 5' RACE reads through MiXCR, storing one row per CDR3 protein. Among approximately 580,000 distinct CDR3 sequences listed, about 17% were seen once. The data stem from a study of T cells after yellow fever vaccination. Study-level points and caveats: Some clonotypes, a small share, were shared between CD4 and CD8 compartments. The secondary response showed a weaker magnitude and a faster peak, day 5 versus 15. The study re-detected most primary-vaccination clones after the booster (roughly 95% CD4, 85% to 90% CD8).

Sample: PBMCs, taken around 5 days after the first yellow fever vaccination. The receptor's source is a young man who received the YFV17D yellow fever vaccine.

The CDR3 is CSVTTNDHEKLFF. CDR3 DNA: TGCAGCGTGACGACAAACGATCATGAAAAACTGTTTTTT. The chain recombines TRBV29-1 with TRBJ1-4; no reliable D call. The germline V and J ends were trimmed by 6 bases and 6 bases, with 14 bases remaining between them. CDR1 is SQVTM, CDR2 ANQGSEA, per germline. CDR3 length: 13 amino acids.